This entry features one T cell receptor beta chain sequence. The data were obtained in a study of blood T cell repertoires in COVID-19. The overall study: Donors in the United States, Italy and Spain gave samples during acute or convalescent COVID-19. PBMCs, B-cell-depleted T cells, or T cells were the source of the cDNA or gDNA that made up the material.

In the original processing: Using reference gene primer amplification, nucleated cell counts were estimated. Sequenced by immunoSEQ multiplex PCR; TCRdb stores in-frame clones only, minus some. V and J calls and clone size come straight from that table; D and trimming were deduced from the DNA. Here the sample spans 150,000 to 160,000 clones, nearly 80% being singletons. CDR1 SGHTA and CDR2 FQGNSA come from the germline V gene. This CDR3 spans 15 amino acids. Unmatched junction bases numbered 9, after V lost 4 bases and J lost 6 bases. V and J are TRBV7-2 and TRBJ1-5; 7 bases match TRBD1. Sample: peripheral blood. The origin of this receptor is a man older than 75 with acute or convalescent COVID-19. CDR3 DNA sequence: TGTGCCAGCAGCTCATTGGGACAGTCAATTCAGCCCCAGCATTTT. Translated, it gives CASSSLGQSIQPQHF.